This is a list of T cell receptor beta chains from one sample in a study of cytomegalovirus exposure and HLA in healthy donors. Measured with immunoSEQ multiplex PCR; TCRdb has only the in-frame clones, and not every one. The repertoire includes 95,000 to 150,000 clones, 8.5% to 9% of them detected once, and 6% to 7.5% sits in the top ten. What was sequenced was PBMCs. The receptors come from a middle-aged woman in good health and CMV-seropositive. The CDR3 runs from the conserved cysteine through the conserved F or W. The D gene is left open where the match is weak. The size of a clone is reported for some rows only, either as once, few or many, or as a class for expanded clones.

CDR3 protein: CAISEWTGGGLQNTEAFF
CDR3 DNA: TGTGCCATCAGTGAGTGGACAGGGGGCGGATTACAGAACACTGAGGCTTTCTTT
J gene: TRBJ1-1
V gene: TRBV10-3
D gene: TRBD1
clone size: few

CDR3 protein: CASSARPGTGEAFF
CDR3 DNA: TGTGCCAGCAGTGCACGCCCCGGGACAGGGGAAGCTTTCTTT
J gene: TRBJ1-1
V gene: TRBV6-4
D gene: TRBD1
clone size: few

CDR3 protein: CASRFPGASNEKLFF
CDR3 DNA: TGTGCCAGCAGGTTCCCAGGGGCCAGTAATGAAAAACTGTTTTTT
J gene: TRBJ1-4
V gene: TRBV6-6
D gene: NA
clone size: NA

CDR3 protein: CASSLSPGVKNTEAFF
CDR3 DNA: TGTGCCAGCTCACTCTCCCCGGGGGTCAAGAACACTGAAGCTTTCTTT
J gene: TRBJ1-1
V gene: TRBV18
D gene: NA
clone size: NA

CDR3 protein: CASSGALNTEAFF
CDR3 DNA: TGTGCCAGCTCAGGGGCGTTGAACACTGAAGCTTTCTTT
J gene: TRBJ1-1
V gene: TRBV18
D gene: NA
clone size: few

CDR3 protein: CASRLLAGGSTDTQYF
CDR3 DNA: TGTGCCAGCAGACTACTAGCGGGGGGGAGCACAGATACGCAGTATTTT
J gene: TRBJ2-3
V gene: TRBV5-6
D gene: TRBD2
clone size: few

CDR3 protein: CSAGKRQGQETQYF
CDR3 DNA: TGCAGCGCCGGGAAGCGACAGGGGCAAGAGACCCAGTACTTC
J gene: TRBJ2-5
V gene: TRBV29-1
D gene: TRBD1
clone size: NA

CDR3 protein: CASSETQGSYEQYF
CDR3 DNA: TGCGCCAGCAGTGAGACACAGGGATCCTACGAGCAGTACTTC
J gene: TRBJ2-7
V gene: TRBV10-2
D gene: NA
clone size: few

CDR3 protein: CASSSRTDTQYF
CDR3 DNA: TGTGCCAGCAGCTCTCGTACTGATACGCAGTATTTT
J gene: TRBJ2-3
V gene: TRBV7-8
D gene: NA
clone size: NA

CDR3 protein: CASSAYRGRNEQYF
CDR3 DNA: TGTGCCAGCAGCGCGTACAGGGGGCGAAACGAGCAGTACTTC
J gene: TRBJ2-7
V gene: TRBV11-2
D gene: TRBD1
clone size: few

CDR3 protein: CAWSVPNEKLFF
CDR3 DNA: TGTGCCTGGAGTGTCCCGAATGAAAAACTGTTTTTT
J gene: TRBJ1-4
V gene: TRBV30
D gene: NA
clone size: NA

CDR3 protein: CASSLAQGRAHGPQHF
CDR3 DNA: TGTGCCAGCAGCTTAGCTCAGGGCAGGGCTCACGGGCCCCAGCATTTT
J gene: TRBJ1-5
V gene: TRBV11-2
D gene: NA
clone size: NA

CDR3 protein: CAISDKGAAGELFF
CDR3 DNA: TGTGCCATCAGTGATAAGGGGGCGGCCGGGGAGCTGTTTTTT
J gene: TRBJ2-2
V gene: TRBV10-3
D gene: TRBD1
clone size: NA

CDR3 protein: CASSSGSVKTQYF
CDR3 DNA: TGTGCCAGCAGTTCCGGGTCAGTCAAGACCCAGTACTTC
J gene: TRBJ2-5
V gene: TRBV28
D gene: NA
clone size: NA

CDR3 protein: CASSPKRGNSPLHF
CDR3 DNA: TGTGCCAGCAGTCCTAAACGGGGTAATTCACCCCTCCACTTT
J gene: TRBJ1-6
V gene: TRBV2
D gene: NA
clone size: NA

CDR3 protein: CATRNRGRDEQYF
CDR3 DNA: TGTGCCACCCGTAACAGGGGGAGGGACGAGCAGTACTTC
J gene: TRBJ2-7
V gene: TRBV27
D gene: NA
clone size: few

CDR3 protein: CASSFAADSPLHF
CDR3 DNA: TGTGCCAGCAGCTTTGCGGCGGATTCACCCCTCCACTTT
J gene: TRBJ1-6
V gene: TRBV7-7
D gene: NA
clone size: few

CDR3 protein: CASRLALGETQYF
CDR3 DNA: TGTGCCAGTCGGCTAGCCTTGGGAGAGACCCAGTACTTC
J gene: TRBJ2-5
V gene: TRBV28
D gene: NA
clone size: NA

CDR3 protein: CASSADRASNQPQHF
CDR3 DNA: TGTGCCAGCAGTGCGGACAGGGCTAGCAATCAGCCCCAGCATTTT
J gene: TRBJ1-5
V gene: TRBV6-5
D gene: TRBD1
clone size: few

CDR3 protein: CASSSPPGKPPSEQYF
CDR3 DNA: TGCGCCAGCAGCTCTCCCCCCGGGAAGCCCCCCTCCGAGCAGTACTTC
J gene: TRBJ2-7
V gene: TRBV5-1
D gene: NA
clone size: NA

CDR3 protein: CASSQGTGANYGYTF
CDR3 DNA: TGTGCCAGCAGCCAAGGGACAGGGGCTAACTATGGCTACACCTTC
J gene: TRBJ1-2
V gene: TRBV7-6
D gene: TRBD1
clone size: few

CDR3 protein: CASRKGGGAVNEQFF
CDR3 DNA: TGTGCCAGCAGAAAGGGAGGGGGGGCCGTGAATGAGCAGTTCTTC
J gene: TRBJ2-1
V gene: TRBV11-3
D gene: NA
clone size: NA

CDR3 protein: CASSTLTTGAGQPQHF
CDR3 DNA: TGTGCCAGCTCAACATTAACCACAGGGGCTGGTCAGCCCCAGCATTTT
J gene: TRBJ1-5
V gene: TRBV6-7
D gene: TRBD1
clone size: medium-sized

CDR3 protein: CASSLRDSLYNEQFF
CDR3 DNA: TGTGCCAGCAGCCTCCGGGACTCGCTTTACAATGAGCAGTTCTTC
J gene: TRBJ2-1
V gene: TRBV7-9
D gene: NA
clone size: few

CDR3 protein: CASSPLRGGTNEKLFF
CDR3 DNA: TGTGCCAGCTCACCTCTGAGGGGGGGGACTAATGAAAAACTGTTTTTT
J gene: TRBJ1-4
V gene: TRBV18
D gene: NA
clone size: NA

CDR3 protein: CASSLTGAGEQYF
CDR3 DNA: TGTGCCAGCAGCTTGACAGGGGCCGGCGAGCAGTACTTC
J gene: TRBJ2-7
V gene: TRBV5-4
D gene: TRBD1
clone size: few

CDR3 protein: CASSSAFSGTGSSEQFF
CDR3 DNA: TGCGCCAGCAGCTCCGCGTTTTCCGGGACAGGCTCATCCGAGCAGTTCTTC
J gene: TRBJ2-1
V gene: TRBV5-1
D gene: TRBD1
clone size: few

CDR3 protein: CASSFGGLSSYNEQFF
CDR3 DNA: TGTGCCAGCAGCTTTGGAGGGCTGAGCTCCTACAATGAGCAGTTCTTC
J gene: TRBJ2-1
V gene: TRBV7-6
D gene: NA
clone size: NA

CDR3 protein: CASSSPPVGQGYNEQFF
CDR3 DNA: TGTGCCAGCAGCTCCCCTCCTGTGGGACAAGGCTACAATGAGCAGTTCTTC
J gene: TRBJ2-1
V gene: TRBV7-9
D gene: NA
clone size: NA

CDR3 protein: CASSDGSSYEQYF
CDR3 DNA: TGCGCCAGCAGCGACGGGTCCTCCTACGAGCAGTACTTC
J gene: TRBJ2-7
V gene: TRBV5-1
D gene: NA
clone size: NA

CDR3 protein: CASSLGVRLQANEKLFF
CDR3 DNA: TGTGCCAGCAGCTTAGGCGTCAGGCTTCAAGCTAATGAAAAACTGTTTTTT
J gene: TRBJ1-4
V gene: TRBV7-6
D gene: NA
clone size: few

CDR3 protein: CASSMGQGNTGELFF
CDR3 DNA: TGTGCCAGTAGTATGGGACAGGGTAACACCGGGGAGCTGTTTTTT
J gene: TRBJ2-2
V gene: TRBV19
D gene: TRBD1
clone size: few

CDR3 protein: CASSYSDRNTIYF
CDR3 DNA: TGTGCCAGCAGTTACTCGGACAGAAACACCATATATTTT
J gene: TRBJ1-3
V gene: TRBV6-5
D gene: NA
clone size: few

CDR3 protein: CASSLAGGNQPQHF
CDR3 DNA: TGCGCCAGCAGCTTGGCAGGGGGCAATCAGCCCCAGCATTTT
J gene: TRBJ1-5
V gene: TRBV5-1
D gene: NA
clone size: NA

CDR3 protein: CASGFEAYEQYF
CDR3 DNA: TGTGCCAGCGGGTTCGAGGCCTACGAGCAGTACTTC
J gene: TRBJ2-7
V gene: TRBV6-1
D gene: NA
clone size: NA

CDR3 protein: CATSDLAGDVDEQYF
CDR3 DNA: TGTGCCACCAGTGACCTGGCAGGGGATGTCGACGAGCAGTACTTC
J gene: TRBJ2-7
V gene: TRBV15
D gene: NA
clone size: few

CDR3 protein: CASSSANLDGTEAFF
CDR3 DNA: TGTGCCAGCAGCTCCGCCAACCTCGACGGGACTGAAGCTTTCTTT
J gene: TRBJ1-1
V gene: TRBV28
D gene: NA
clone size: few

CDR3 protein: CASSGQGLNTEAFF
CDR3 DNA: TGTGCCAGTAGTGGACAGGGACTGAACACTGAAGCTTTCTTT
J gene: TRBJ1-1
V gene: TRBV19
D gene: TRBD1
clone size: NA

CDR3 protein: CASGPPGEQNGYTF
CDR3 DNA: TGTGCCAGCGGACCCCCAGGGGAGCAGAATGGCTACACCTTC
J gene: TRBJ1-2
V gene: TRBV9
D gene: NA
clone size: NA

CDR3 protein: CSVPDPTYGGMNTEAFF
CDR3 DNA: TGCAGCGTTCCTGATCCGACGTACGGGGGGATGAACACTGAAGCTTTCTTT
J gene: TRBJ1-1
V gene: TRBV29-1
D gene: NA
clone size: NA

CDR3 protein: CASSYRLAGAYEQYF
CDR3 DNA: TGTGCCAGCAGCTACCGGTTAGCGGGGGCCTACGAGCAGTACTTC
J gene: TRBJ2-7
V gene: TRBV7-6
D gene: TRBD2
clone size: few

CDR3 protein: CASSLNLDSLGYTF
CDR3 DNA: TGTGCCAGCAGCCTAAATTTGGACAGTCTGGGCTACACCTTC
J gene: TRBJ1-2
V gene: TRBV7-2
D gene: NA
clone size: few

CDR3 protein: CASSLGYRAYYGYTF
CDR3 DNA: TGTGCCAGCAGTTTGGGTTACAGGGCCTACTATGGCTACACCTTC
J gene: TRBJ1-2
V gene: TRBV28
D gene: NA
clone size: NA

CDR3 protein: CAWTGLAGAGDEQYF
CDR3 DNA: TGTGCCTGGACCGGACTAGCGGGGGCCGGGGACGAGCAGTACTTC
J gene: TRBJ2-7
V gene: TRBV30
D gene: TRBD2
clone size: few

CDR3 protein: CASSSTGGTYEQYF
CDR3 DNA: TGTGCCAGCAGCTCGACCGGGGGGACCTACGAGCAGTACTTC
J gene: TRBJ2-7
V gene: TRBV14
D gene: TRBD2
clone size: NA

CDR3 protein: CASSPRRPDRGRNTEAFF
CDR3 DNA: TGTGCCAGCAGCCCGCGGAGGCCCGACCGGGGAAGGAACACTGAAGCTTTCTTT
J gene: TRBJ1-1
V gene: TRBV9
D gene: NA
clone size: NA